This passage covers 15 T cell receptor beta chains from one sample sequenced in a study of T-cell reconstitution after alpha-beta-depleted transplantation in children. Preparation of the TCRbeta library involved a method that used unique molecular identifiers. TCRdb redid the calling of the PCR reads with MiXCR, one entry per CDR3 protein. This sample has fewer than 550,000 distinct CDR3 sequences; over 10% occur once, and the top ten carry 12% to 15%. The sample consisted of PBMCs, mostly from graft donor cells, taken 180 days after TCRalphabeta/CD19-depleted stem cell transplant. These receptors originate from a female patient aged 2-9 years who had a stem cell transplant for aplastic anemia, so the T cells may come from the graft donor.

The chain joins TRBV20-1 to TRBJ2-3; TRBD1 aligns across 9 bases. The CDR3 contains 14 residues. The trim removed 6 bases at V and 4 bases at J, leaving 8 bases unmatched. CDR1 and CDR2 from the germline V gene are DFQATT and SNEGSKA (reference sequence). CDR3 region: CSAPDRGVPDTQYF. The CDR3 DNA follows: TGCAGTGCGCCCGACAGGGGGGTCCCAGATACGCAGTATTTT.

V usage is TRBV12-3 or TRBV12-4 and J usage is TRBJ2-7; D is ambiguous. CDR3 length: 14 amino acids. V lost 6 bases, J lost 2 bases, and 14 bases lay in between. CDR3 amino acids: CASSPQTLTYEQYF. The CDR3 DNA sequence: TGTGCCAGCAGCCCGCAGACCCTCACCTACGAGCAGTACTTC.

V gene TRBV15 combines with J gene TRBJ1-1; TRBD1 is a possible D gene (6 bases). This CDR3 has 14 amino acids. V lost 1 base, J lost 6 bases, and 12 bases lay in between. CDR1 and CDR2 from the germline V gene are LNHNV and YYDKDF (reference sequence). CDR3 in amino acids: CATSRVTGRAEAFF. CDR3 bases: TGTGCCACCAGCAGAGTTACAGGGAGGGCTGAAGCTTTCTTT. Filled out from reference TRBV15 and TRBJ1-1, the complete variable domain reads DAMVIQNPRYQVTQFGKPVTLSCSQTLNHNVMYWYQQKSSQAPKLLFHYYDKDFNNEADTPDNFQSRRPNTSFCFLDIRSPGLGDTAMYLCATSRVTGRAEAFFGQGTRLTVV.

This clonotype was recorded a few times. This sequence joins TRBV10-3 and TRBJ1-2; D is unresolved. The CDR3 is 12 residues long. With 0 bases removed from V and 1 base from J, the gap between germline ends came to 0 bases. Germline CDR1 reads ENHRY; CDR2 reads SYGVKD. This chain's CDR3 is CAISESNYGYTF. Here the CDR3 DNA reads TGTGCCATCAGTGAGTCTAACTATGGCTACACCTTC.

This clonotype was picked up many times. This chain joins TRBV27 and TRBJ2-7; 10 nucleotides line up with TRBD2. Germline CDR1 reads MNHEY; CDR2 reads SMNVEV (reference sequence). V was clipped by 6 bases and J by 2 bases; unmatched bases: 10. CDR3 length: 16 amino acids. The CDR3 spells CASSQIPSGRPYEQYF. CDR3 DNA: TGTGCCAGCAGCCAAATCCCTAGCGGGAGACCCTACGAGCAGTACTTC.

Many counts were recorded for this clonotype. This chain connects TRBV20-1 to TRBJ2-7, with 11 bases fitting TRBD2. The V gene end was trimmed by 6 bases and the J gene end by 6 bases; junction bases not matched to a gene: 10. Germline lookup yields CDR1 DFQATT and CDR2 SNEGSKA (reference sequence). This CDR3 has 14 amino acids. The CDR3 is CSAYYSGRAIEQYF. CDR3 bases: TGCAGTGCCTATTATAGCGGGAGGGCCATCGAGCAGTACTTC.

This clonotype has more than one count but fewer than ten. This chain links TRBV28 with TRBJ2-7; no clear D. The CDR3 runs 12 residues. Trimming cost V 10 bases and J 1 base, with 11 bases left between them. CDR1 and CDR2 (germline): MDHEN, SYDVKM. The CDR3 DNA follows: TGTGCCACCCCGGGTCTGTCCTACGAGCAGTACTTC. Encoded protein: CATPGLSYEQYF.

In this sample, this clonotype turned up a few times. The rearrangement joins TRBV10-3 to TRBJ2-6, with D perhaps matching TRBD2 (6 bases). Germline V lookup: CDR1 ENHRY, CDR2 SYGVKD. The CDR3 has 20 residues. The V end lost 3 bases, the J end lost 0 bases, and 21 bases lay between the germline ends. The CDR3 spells CAISDLGGMILPSGANVLTF. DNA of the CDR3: TGTGCCATCAGTGATCTGGGCGGGATGATCCTCCCCTCTGGGGCCAACGTCCTGACTTTC.

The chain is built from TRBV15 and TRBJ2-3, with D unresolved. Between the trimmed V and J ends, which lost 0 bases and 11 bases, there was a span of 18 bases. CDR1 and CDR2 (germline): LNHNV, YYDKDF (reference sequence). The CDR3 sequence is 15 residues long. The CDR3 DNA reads TGTGCCACCAGCAGAGACTTCTTAGCTGGGGTGAAGCAGTATTTT. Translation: CATSRDFLAGVKQYF.

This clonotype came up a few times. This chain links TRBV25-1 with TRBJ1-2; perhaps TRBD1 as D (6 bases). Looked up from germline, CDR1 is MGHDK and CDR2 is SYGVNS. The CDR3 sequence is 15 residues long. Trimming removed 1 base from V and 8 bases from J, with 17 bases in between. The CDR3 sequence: CASSEFLGTLPGYTF. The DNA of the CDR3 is TGTGCCAGCAGTGAATTCCTCGGGACACTACCCGGCTACACCTTC.

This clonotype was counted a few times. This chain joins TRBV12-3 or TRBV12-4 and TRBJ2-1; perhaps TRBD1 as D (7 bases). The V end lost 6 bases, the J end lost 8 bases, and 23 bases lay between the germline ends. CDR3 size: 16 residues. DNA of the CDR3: TGTGCCAGCAGCTCCCAGGGGGGATCACCCCTCGATGAGCAGTTCTTC. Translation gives CASSSQGGSPLDEQFF.

Here the CDR3 reads CASWGLAAYNEQFF. CDR3 coding DNA: TGTGCCAGCTGGGGACTAGCGGCCTACAATGAGCAGTTCTTC. The chain carries TRBV12-3 or TRBV12-4 and TRBJ2-1; 11 bases are a match to TRBD2. The V and J ends lost 8 bases and 2 bases, in that order; junction bases with no gene match: 2. The CDR3 length is 14 residues.

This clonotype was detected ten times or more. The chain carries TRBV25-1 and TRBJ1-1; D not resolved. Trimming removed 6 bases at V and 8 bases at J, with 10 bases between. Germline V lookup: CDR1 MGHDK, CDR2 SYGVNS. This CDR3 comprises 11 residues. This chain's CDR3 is CASRGESEAFF. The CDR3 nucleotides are TGTGCCAGCAGAGGCGAATCCGAAGCTTTCTTT.

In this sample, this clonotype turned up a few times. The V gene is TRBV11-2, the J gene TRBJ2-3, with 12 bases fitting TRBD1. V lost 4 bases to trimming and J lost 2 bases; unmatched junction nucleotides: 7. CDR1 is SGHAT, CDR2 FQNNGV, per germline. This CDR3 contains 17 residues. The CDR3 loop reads CASSSGTGGHATDTQYF. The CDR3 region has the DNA TGTGCCAGCAGCTCCGGGACAGGGGGCCACGCCACAGATACGCAGTATTTT.

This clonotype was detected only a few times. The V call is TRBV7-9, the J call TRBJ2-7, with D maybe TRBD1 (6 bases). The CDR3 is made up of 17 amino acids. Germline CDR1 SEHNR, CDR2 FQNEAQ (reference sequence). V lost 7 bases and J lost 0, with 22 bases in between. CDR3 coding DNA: TGTGCCAGCACCGACCCCCGCGAAGGACAGATCTCCTACGAGCAGTACTTC. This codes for CASTDPREGQISYEQYF.